This T cell receptor beta chain was identified during a study of T-cell reconstitution after alpha-beta-depleted transplantation in children (dated by TCRdb to 2016 to 2018). Looking at the study overall: T-cell immune reconstitution after TCRalphabeta/CD19-depleted allogeneic hematopoietic cell transplantation in children was quantitatively tracked in the study by means of TCR repertoire profiling. Overall results and qualifications from the work: Over subsequent months, a decline in hyperexpanded clone frequencies was noted, and after one year, T-cell counts and TCRbeta diversity were mostly ascribed to newly produced T cells. In some patients, the high TCRbeta diversity seen at day 60 was put down to recipient T cells and intrathymic progenitors that had survived conditioning. Apparently early alphabetaT-cell count recovery about two months after transplant reportedly relied on only several hundred rapidly expanded clones derived from non-depleted graft cells.

The treatment or condition label, read with the paper, signifies: allogeneic hematopoietic cell transplantation with graft depleted of TCRalphabeta T cells and CD19 B cells. TCRalphabeta/CD19-depleted allogeneic hematopoietic cell grafts were given to the transplant recipients, all of whom were children. The V end loses 0 bases and the J end loses 7 bases, and a stretch of 7 bases separates them. For CDR1 and CDR2, the germline V gene lists SGHVS and FQNEAQ. Inclusive of the bounding cysteine and phenylalanine, the CDR3 is 14 residues long. Only the CDR3 region is kept as DNA, spanning 42 bases read in frame from base 1. The method behind the library was PCR. Sequencing relied on an Illumina HiSeq 2500. TCR libraries were prepared with molecular barcoding, using unique molecular identifiers to normalize TCRbeta repertoire quantification. TCRdb passed the public sequencing reads through fastp at Q25 and MiXCR, retaining productive beta sequences. CDR3 protein duplicates are merged, each entry listing the most common genes and DNA. In all, the sample holds about 980,000 distinct CDR3 sequences, and roughly 31% of those were seen once. The ten top clones hold over 25% of the sample.

Concerning this clonotype itself: Its binding antigen is unknown. Base qualities are not provided; no much larger clone lies one nucleotide away.

The specimen was PBMCs, mostly from graft donor cells, collected 360 days after TCRalphabeta/CD19-depleted stem cell transplant. The chain links TRBV7-8 with TRBJ1-6, with the D segment identity uncertain. The clonotype was recovered from a boy younger than two who had a stem cell transplant for SCID, so the T cells may come from the graft donor. Here the CDR3 is given as CASSLALGNSPLHF. Here is the DNA: TGTGCCAGCAGCTTAGCGCTGGGGAATTCACCCCTCCACTTT.